A single T cell receptor (beta chain) is shown here with its context. Its antigen is not known. Profiling relied on immunoSEQ multiplex PCR, and the TCRdb table lists in-frame clones only, not all of them. Among 130,000 or so clones listed, roughly 89% were seen once. V lost 3 bases, J lost 7 bases, and 9 bases stayed unmatched. In germline, CDR1 is KGHSH, CDR2 LQKENI. The CDR3 consists of 16 residues. The sample comes from a study of cytomegalovirus exposure and HLA in healthy donors. Across the whole study: A later analysis reported the 120 validation repertoires used the same platform as the roughly 700 first-cohort repertoires.

Overall study findings and caveats: That first-cohort TCR clusters tended to co-occur in the 95 to 150 validation repertoires was found in a later analysis.

Sequenced material: PBMCs. The chain couples TRBV18 to TRBJ1-1; 12 bases are a match to TRBD1. This sequence originates from a man younger than 45 in good health and CMV-seronegative. CDR3 sequence reads: CASSPQPGQGAVEAFF. The CDR3 nucleotides are TGTGCCAGCTCACCGCAACCGGGACAGGGGGCTGTTGAAGCTTTCTTT.